The present entry profiles one T cell receptor beta chain with its context. Its matching antigen is unknown. The germline CDR1 and CDR2 sequences are SNHLY and FYNNEI. There are 16 residues in the CDR3. Between the trimmed V and J ends, which lost 1 base and 2 bases, there was a span of 11 bases. This sample stems from a study of CD8 T cell repertoires and HIV-1 epitope variants. Study overall: Twenty-five autologous and known Gag and Nef epitope variant peptides each stimulated T cells separately. An approximately 11-day culture received IL-2, IL-7 and IL-15 on days 3 and 7.

Sequencing was performed with immunoSEQ multiplex PCR; in TCRdb, only in-frame clones are kept and a portion is missing. The table includes approximately 5,000 clones, around two thirds detected once. Study outcomes and limitations: Beta chains alone show antigen proliferation, not cytokine profile or function.

This clonotype was obtained from a male donor with HIV. The genes are TRBV2 and TRBJ2-2; the D gene is possibly TRBD1 (6 bases). Sequencing was done on a sample of cultured CD8+ T cells derived from PBMCs. For the CDR3, the DNA is TGTGCCAGCAGTGAAGTACGACAGGTCAACACCGGGGAGCTGTTTTTT. This sequence encodes CASSEVRQVNTGELFF.